Each of the 5 T cell receptor beta chains below was sequenced from the same sample in a study of blood T cell repertoires in COVID-19 (dated by TCRdb to 2020 to 2022). The library was prepared using the immunoSEQ multiplex PCR assay. In TCRdb, the immuneACCESS table is reduced to in-frame sequences with V and J assigned. These tables do not hold every clone; where another copy was compared, an unresolved V gene accounts for under half, and the others remain unexplained. Here the sample has around 250,000 clones; 80% to 90% occur a single time. The biggest ten clones account for about 3% of the sample. Material for sequencing was peripheral blood. These receptors were taken from a woman younger than 45 with active or convalescent COVID-19.

This clone was seen once. The gene calls are TRBV28 and TRBJ2-2, with TRBD2 matching over 11 bases. CDR1 is MDHEN and CDR2 is SYDVKM in the germline V gene. Germline trimming cut 7 bases from V and 13 bases from J; bases unmatched to any gene: 2. The CDR3 totals 11 residues. In DNA, the CDR3 is TGTGCCAGCACTGGACTAGCGGGGCTGTTTTTT. This encodes CASTGLAGLFF.

The chain employs TRBV18 and TRBJ1-6; TRBD1 matches 7 bases. Germline values: CDR1 KGHSH, CDR2 LQKENI. Trimming cost V 1 base and J 0 bases; bases outside gene matches: 3. The CDR3 consists of 17 residues. Written as DNA, the CDR3 is TGTGCCAGCTCACCACTACAGGGGAGCTCCTATAATTCACCCCTCCACTTT. As protein: CASSPLQGSSYNSPLHF.

To note about this clone: The same CDR3 also results from other DNA sequences found in this sample. This sequence joins TRBV5-4 and TRBJ2-7; no definite D call. This CDR3 is 14 amino acids long. V was trimmed by 0 bases and J by 1 base, leaving 8 bases between them. Germline CDR1 SGHNT, CDR2 YYREEE (reference sequence). CDR3 residues: CASSLDRTSYEQYF. CDR3 nucleotides: TGTGCCAGCAGCTTGGACAGAACTTCCTACGAGCAGTACTTC.

The chain combines TRBV6-5 with TRBJ1-1; 7 positions agree with TRBD1. The CDR3 loop spans 14 amino acids. Germline values: CDR1 MNHEY, CDR2 SVGAGI. V lost 6 bases to trimming and J lost 2 bases; unmatched junction nucleotides: 6. The CDR3 nucleotides are TGTGCCAGCAGAGAGGACAGGCTAAACACTGAAGCTTTCTTT. It encodes CASREDRLNTEAFF.

The gene calls are TRBV5-3 and TRBJ1-5; maybe TRBD1 (5 bases). TRBV5-3 is designated an ORF whose function remains uncertain. The CDR3 contains 17 residues. With 2 bases removed from V and 7 bases from J, the gap between germline ends came to 22 bases. In DNA form, the CDR3 reads TGTGCCAGAAGCTTTAGGGTGCTGGGGCAACTCCGGCAGCCCCAGCATTTT. Translation: CARSFRVLGQLRQPQHF.